The entry below gives a single T cell receptor beta chain sequence along with its context. Its antigen is not identified. The use of a sample-barcoded 5' primer and a J-beta primer mix characterized a second PCR of about 7 to 12 cycles. Unique molecular identifiers of 12 random nucleotides labeled each cDNA. TCRdb re-derived calls from the 5' RACE reads in MiXCR, one entry per CDR3 protein. Of around 1.1 million distinct CDR3 sequences in the sample, around two fifths were seen once. There were healthy Caucasian individuals from Russia, aged roughly 6 to 100, serving as donors. This sample is drawn from a study of blood T cells in healthy people across ages. General study points: Age showed a roughly linear inverse relationship with TCR beta diversity per million T cells. Higher diversity, along with more naive CD4+ cells, distinguished long-lived donors from aged donors.

Trimming took off 2 bases at V and 4 bases at J, with 12 bases between the two ends. The CDR3 runs 15 residues. CDR1 SGHTA and CDR2 FQGTGA come from the germline V gene. V is TRBV7-3 and J is TRBJ1-3; D unresolved. Material for sequencing was blood. The clonotype originates from a man in his late teens or twenties in good health. Written as DNA, the CDR3 is TGTGCCAGCAGCTTATCCCCCGCCAAGGGAAACACCATATATTTT. It is translated as CASSLSPAKGNTIYF.